The 19 T cell receptor beta chains below all came from one sample that was sequenced in a study of T-cell memory formation after mild COVID-19. TCRdb ran MiXCR on the 5' RACE reads and lists one entry per CDR3 protein. The sample lists about half a million distinct CDR3 sequences; about 18% were seen once. Sequencing used PBMCs or a T cell subset sorted from them (not recorded which). The source is an adult woman who had mild COVID-19 (a few samples of this study predate the infection). Cell type and time point are not known.

V usage is TRBV7-2 and J usage is TRBJ1-1; D is unresolved. Deletions cut 1 base from V and 1 base from J, with 7 bases between. The germline CDR1 and CDR2 sequences are SGHTA and FQGNSA. The CDR3 covers 14 residues. CDR3 protein: CASSLGLANTEAFF. CDR3 in DNA: TGTGCCAGCAGCTTAGGTCTGGCGAACACTGAAGCTTTCTTT.

The table lists this clonotype with a few counts. The chain links TRBV14 to TRBJ2-7; possibly TRBD1 for D (6 bases). The V gene's germline CDR1 is SGHDN and CDR2 FVKESK. Trimming took 0 bases from V and 1 from J, leaving 10 bases between them. There are 15 residues in the CDR3. The CDR3 is CASSQDTRGSYEQYF. The CDR3 region has the DNA TGTGCCAGCAGCCAAGATACGAGGGGGTCCTACGAGCAGTACTTC.

In DNA form, the CDR3 reads TGCGCCAGCAGCGGCGACAGGGACCTGGGGGATACGCAGTATTTT. Translating gives CASSGDRDLGDTQYF. This chain uses TRBV5-1 with TRBJ2-3; TRBD1 matches at 7 bases. V was pared by 4 bases and J by 6 bases, with 11 bases of the junction left unmatched. The CDR3 consists of 15 residues. Germline-derived CDR1 and CDR2 are SGHRS and YFSETQ.

The table lists this clonotype with many counts. V and J are TRBV10-3 and TRBJ1-2; D is unclear. The CDR3 runs 15 residues. Trimming stripped 7 bases from V and 2 bases from J, with 17 bases between. Looked up from germline, CDR1 is ENHRY and CDR2 is SYGVKD. The CDR3: CAINGNPSLNYGYTF. DNA of the CDR3: TGTGCCATCAACGGAAACCCCTCGTTAAACTATGGCTACACCTTC.

In this sample, this clonotype turned up once. The chain joins TRBV12-3 or TRBV12-4 to TRBJ2-3; possible D gene TRBD1, 5 bases. The V gene lost 0 bases and the J gene lost 6 bases, with 13 bases spanning the gap. This CDR3 comprises 15 residues. The CDR3 coding sequence is TGTGCCAGCAGTTTAGCGGGCAGGGCGAGGGATACGCAGTATTTT. It codes for CASSLAGRARDTQYF.

The table lists this clonotype with a few counts. The chain combines TRBV19 with TRBJ1-6; 9 nucleotides line up with TRBD1. Germline CDR1 LNHDA, CDR2 SQIVND (reference sequence). The CDR3 extends over 15 amino acids. The ends lost 6 bases at V and 7 bases at J; junction bases unmatched: 7. The CDR3 sequence is CASSSDRGINSPLHF. CDR3 coding DNA: TGTGCCAGTAGCTCCGACAGGGGGATAAATTCACCCCTCCACTTT.

V is TRBV7-3 and J is TRBJ2-3; tentative D call: TRBD2 (5 bases). The CDR3 covers 14 residues. Trimming left V 2 bases short and J 2 bases short, with 8 bases between. CDR1 SGHTA and CDR2 FQGTGA come from the germline V gene. This chain's CDR3 is CASSLRLPTDTQYF. The CDR3 region has the DNA TGTGCCAGCAGCTTACGACTACCCACAGATACGCAGTATTTT. The complete variable domain, with remaining parts taken from reference TRBV7-3 and TRBJ2-3, reads GAGVSQTPSNKVTEKGKYVELRCDPISGHTALYWYRQSLGQGPEFLIYFQGTGAADDSGLPNDRFFAVRPEGSVSTLKIQRTERGDSAVYLCASSLRLPTDTQYFGPGTRLTVL.

V and J are TRBV6-1 and TRBJ1-1, with D possibly TRBD1 on 6 matching bases. Trimming stripped 4 bases from V and 11 bases from J, with 17 bases between. This CDR3 comprises 13 residues. Germline V CDR1 and CDR2: MNHNS, SASEGT. CDR3 sequence: CASSGRDTFLAFF. CDR3 coding DNA: TGTGCCAGCAGTGGCCGGGACACCTTTTTGGCTTTCTTT.

Only one count was recorded for this clonotype. The V gene is TRBV3-1, the J gene TRBJ1-4; D is possibly TRBD1 (6 bases). Germline V gene sequence: CDR1 LGHDT, CDR2 YNNKEL (reference sequence). The ends were cut back, 0 bases at V and 6 bases at J, with 11 bases in the middle. The CDR3 extends over 15 amino acids. The CDR3 DNA follows: TGTGCCAGCAGCCAAGAGGGGGGCGGTTATGAAAAACTGTTTTTT. Amino acid sequence: CASSQEGGGYEKLFF.

The chain uses TRBV12-3 or TRBV12-4 and TRBJ2-1, with TRBD1 identical over 11 bases. The length of the CDR3 is 16 residues. V shed 7 bases, J shed 4 bases, and the junction held 9 bases outside the gene matches. The CDR3 region is CASKPRDRGTYNEQFF. The CDR3 region has the DNA TGTGCCAGCAAGCCCCGGGACAGGGGGACTTACAATGAGCAGTTCTTC.

This clonotype was picked up many times. The J gene is TRBJ2-7, the V gene TRBV5-4; the D is unclear. The V and J ends lost 0 bases and 1 base respectively, with 5 bases between them. The CDR3 is made up of 13 amino acids. The germline V gene encodes CDR1 SGHNT and CDR2 YYREEE (reference sequence). The CDR3 is CASSLAWSYEQYF. CDR3 bases: TGTGCCAGCAGCTTGGCTTGGTCCTACGAGCAGTACTTC.

The rearrangement links TRBV6-1 to TRBJ2-3, with TRBD1 identical over 11 bases. The V segment lost 8 bases and the J segment 1 base; nucleotides outside the gene matches: 2. Germline lookup yields CDR1 MNHNS and CDR2 SASEGT. The CDR3 runs 14 residues. In DNA form, the CDR3 reads TGTGCCAGCCTGGACAGGGGGCGCACAGATACGCAGTATTTT. This gives the protein CASLDRGRTDTQYF.

This clonotype has only a few counts. The V gene is TRBV7-9, the J gene TRBJ2-7; D is possibly TRBD2 (5 bases). The CDR3 totals 13 residues. The germline gives CDR1 SEHNR, CDR2 FQNEAQ (reference sequence). Deletions cut 5 bases from V and 7 bases from J, with 15 bases between. CDR3 bases: TGTGCCAGCAGCCCCGTTGGCGGACTGGAGCAGTACTTC. Its translation is CASSPVGGLEQYF.

This clonotype was counted at least ten times. J is TRBJ1-2 and V is TRBV12-3 or TRBV12-4; D unclear. This CDR3 contains 14 residues. V gave up 7 bases and J gave up 4 bases, with 16 bases separating them. The DNA for the CDR3 is TGTGCCAGCACCGCCGGCTCTTTCCCCTATGGCTACACCTTC. As protein: CASTAGSFPYGYTF.

CDR3 bases: TGTGCCATCAGTGAGTCAGTATCAAATTCACCCCTCCACTTT. Its translation: CAISESVSNSPLHF. The J gene is TRBJ1-6, the V gene TRBV10-3; no firm D call. V dropped 0 bases and J dropped 7 bases, with 7 bases sitting between them. The CDR3 is 14 amino acids. The germline V gene has CDR1 ENHRY and CDR2 SYGVKD.

This clonotype turned up a few times. The chain has TRBV12-3 or TRBV12-4 and TRBJ1-1, with TRBD1 as a possible D gene (5 bases). The CDR3 totals 14 residues. Trimming pared 6 bases from V and 0 bases from J, leaving 11 bases between. Here the CDR3 DNA reads TGTGCCAGCAGCACTTGGGGGATGAACACTGAAGCTTTCTTT. It yields the protein CASSTWGMNTEAFF.

This chain links TRBV10-3 with TRBJ2-3; D is possibly TRBD2 (7 bases). V lost 6 bases, J lost 6 bases, and 16 bases lay in between. Germline CDR1 reads ENHRY; CDR2 reads SYGVKD. This CDR3 has 14 amino acids. The CDR3: CAISRGATGDTQYF. The CDR3 DNA sequence: TGTGCCATCAGCCGGGGGGCCACCGGGGATACGCAGTATTTT.

The chain recombines TRBV6-2 or TRBV6-3 with TRBJ1-6, with TRBD1 identical over 10 bases. Per the germline V gene, CDR1 is MNHEY and CDR2 is SVGEGT. The CDR3 extends over 15 amino acids. Trimming took 0 bases from V and 10 from J; bases not matched to a gene: 3. DNA for the CDR3: TGTGCCAGCAGTTACTCCGGACAGGGGGTCTCACCCCTCCACTTT. Translating it yields CASSYSGQGVSPLHF.

The J gene is TRBJ1-4, the V gene TRBV9; D gene ambiguous. Germline V CDR1 and CDR2: SGDLS, YYNGEE. Trimming stripped 4 bases from V and 6 bases from J, with 16 bases between. The CDR3 runs 15 residues. The CDR3 nucleotides read TGTGCCAGCAGCCCCGAACCGGGGTACGATGAAAAACTGTTTTTT. Translated, it gives CASSPEPGYDEKLFF. Looking up the rest from reference TRBV9 and TRBJ1-4 gives the full variable domain: DSGVTQTPKHLITATGQRVTLRCSPRSGDLSVYWYQQSLDQGLQFLIQYYNGEERAKGNILERFSAQQFPDLHSELNLSSLELGDSALYFCASSPEPGYDEKLFFGSGTQLSVL.